Following are 14 T cell receptor beta chains from one sample sequenced in a study of cytomegalovirus exposure and HLA in healthy donors. It was with 60 Vbeta and 13 Jbeta primers that the PCR ran. Generated by immunoSEQ multiplex PCR, the TCRdb table keeps only in-frame clones and is missing some. Of 100,000 to 140,000 clones in the sample, about 85% were seen once. Sequencing used PBMCs. The receptors shown here come from a young man in good health and CMV-seronegative.

This sequence joins TRBV27 and TRBJ2-7; D may be TRBD1 (5 bases). V gave up 6 bases and J gave up 0 bases, with 6 bases separating them. CDR3 size: 12 residues. Looked up from germline, CDR1 is MNHEY and CDR2 is SMNVEV (reference sequence). CDR3 region: CASRDTSYEQYF. The CDR3 bases are TGTGCCAGCAGGGACACCTCCTACGAGCAGTACTTC.

This clone showed up just once. This rearrangement joins TRBV6-5 to TRBJ2-5, with 7 bases identical to TRBD2. The trim removed 7 bases at V and 4 bases at J, leaving 9 bases unmatched. Germline assignment: CDR1 MNHEY and CDR2 SVGAGI. This CDR3 has 14 amino acids. The CDR3 is CASNNGGITETQYF. The CDR3 DNA follows: TGTGCCAGCAACAACGGGGGGATAACAGAGACCCAGTACTTC.

This chain uses TRBV5-8 with TRBJ2-7, with 7 bases fitting TRBD2. J was trimmed by 4 bases and V by 5 bases; bases with no gene match: 12. The CDR3 has 15 amino acids. The V gene's germline CDR1 is SGHTS and CDR2 YDEGEE. DNA of the CDR3: TGTGCCAGCAGTCGAACTAGCGCTCCAACTTACGAGCAGTACTTC. Protein: CASSRTSAPTYEQYF.

This clone was observed once. V gene TRBV9 combines with J gene TRBJ2-7; 7 positions match TRBD2. CDR3 size: 13 residues. V shed 2 bases, J shed 2 bases, and the junction held 1 base outside the gene matches. Germline V lookup: CDR1 SGDLS, CDR2 YYNGEE. The CDR3 DNA is TGTGCCAGCAGCGTCGGGACTACCTACGAGCAGTACTTC. It yields the protein CASSVGTTYEQYF.

The chain carries TRBV5-1 and TRBJ2-1; 14 nucleotides agree with TRBD2. This CDR3 region has 15 residues. V lost 4 bases and J lost 8; bases outside the gene matches: 5. Germline-derived CDR1 and CDR2 are SGHRS and YFSETQ. The CDR3 sequence is CASSPGLAGEHEQFF. As DNA, the CDR3 is TGCGCCAGCAGCCCGGGACTAGCGGGAGAACATGAGCAGTTCTTC.

This clone showed up just once. In DNA, the CDR3 is TGTGCCCGAGCTAGCGGGCGCACAGATACGCAGTATTTT. Encoded protein: CARASGRTDTQYF. The V and J genes are TRBV30 and TRBJ2-3; 8 bases map to TRBD2. Germline trimming cut 8 bases from V and 1 base from J; bases unmatched to any gene: 5. Per germline, CDR1 GTSNPN and CDR2 SVGIG (reference sequence). The CDR3 has 13 amino acids.

The chain joins TRBV29-1 to TRBJ1-1; D perhaps matches TRBD1 (6 bases). The CDR3 totals 13 residues. In germline, CDR1 is SQVTM, CDR2 ANQGSEA. V lost 7 bases and J 0 bases, leaving 12 bases between the germline ends. CDR3 nucleotides: TGCAGCGGCCGAGGGGGTATGAACACTGAAGCTTTCTTT. Its protein product is CSGRGGMNTEAFF.

This clone was found a few times. V gene TRBV28 combines with J gene TRBJ2-7, with TRBD1 identical over 11 bases. CDR1 is MDHEN, CDR2 SYDVKM, per germline. Trimming removed 7 bases from V and 6 bases from J; junction bases left unmatched: 8. The CDR3 covers 14 residues. The CDR3 protein is CASTEGQGVPEQYF. The CDR3 coding sequence is TGTGCCAGCACAGAGGGACAGGGGGTCCCCGAGCAGTACTTC.

For the CDR3, the DNA is TGTGCCAGCAGCCCGGACAGGGGGTGGTACGAGCAGTACTTC. Protein sequence: CASSPDRGWYEQYF. J is TRBJ2-7 and V is TRBV28; the match to TRBD1 covers 10 bases. This CDR3 is built from 14 residues. Germline V gene sequence: CDR1 MDHEN, CDR2 SYDVKM. V dropped 6 bases and J dropped 4; count of bases not matched to a gene: 6.

The chain uses TRBV7-3 and TRBJ1-1, with D tentatively TRBD1 (5 bases). The CDR3 length is 13 residues. The germline gives CDR1 SGHTA, CDR2 FQGTGA. V lost 5 bases and J 4 bases, leaving 11 bases between the germline ends. CDR3 sequence (DNA): TGTGCCAGCAGCCTACGCCAGGGCACTGAAGCTTTCTTT. Protein: CASSLRQGTEAFF.

J is TRBJ2-7 and V is TRBV4-1, with TRBD1 matching 7 bases. CDR1 and CDR2 (germline): MGHRA, YSYEKL. The length of the CDR3 is 16 residues. V lost 2 bases, J lost 5 bases, and 12 bases stayed unmatched. The CDR3 loop reads CASSQNTGTADNEQYF. Written as DNA, the CDR3 is TGCGCCAGCAGCCAAAACACCGGGACAGCGGATAACGAGCAGTACTTC.

V and J are TRBV28 and TRBJ1-4; D possibly corresponds to TRBD1 (6 bases). The CDR3 length is 14 residues. V shed 5 bases and J shed 7 bases, with 14 bases lying between them. CDR1 is MDHEN, CDR2 SYDVKM, per germline. CDR3 DNA: TGTGCCAGCAGTCCCCAGGGGATGAGTGAAAAACTGTTTTTT. It translates to CASSPQGMSEKLFF.

This sequence joins TRBV25-1 and TRBJ2-2; 8 positions match TRBD2. The V and J ends lost 1 base and 3 bases, in that order; junction bases with no gene match: 1. Per germline, CDR1 MGHDK and CDR2 SYGVNS. The CDR3 covers 15 residues. The DNA of the CDR3 is TGTGCCAGCAGTGAATTGCGGGGGGACACCGGGGAGCTGTTTTTT. Protein sequence: CASSELRGDTGELFF.

This chain connects TRBV19 to TRBJ1-6, with a possible D match to TRBD1 (6 bases). V was pared by 2 bases and J by 10 bases, with 15 bases between. The CDR3 spans 15 residues. Germline V lookup: CDR1 LNHDA, CDR2 SQIVND (reference sequence). This CDR3 is CASSISSGVGSPLHF. DNA for the CDR3: TGTGCCAGTAGTATAAGTTCAGGGGTCGGGTCACCCCTCCACTTT.